This TCR beta chain was found in a study of T cell responses to AZD1222 COVID-19 vaccine. The table came from immunoSEQ multiplex PCR; TCRdb's copy has only in-frame clones and leaves some out. This sample has 66,000 or so clones, with about 90% found just once. With respect to this clone: The antigen is undetermined.

Per germline, CDR1 MNHEY and CDR2 SVGAGI. The CDR3 runs 13 residues. The V and J ends lost 2 bases and 4 bases respectively, with 6 bases between them. Study-level points and caveats: Only six or seven AZD1222 recipients tested seropositive at baseline.

The starting material was peripheral blood, obtained on day 0 of AZD1222 vaccination. The clonotype was recovered from an adult in good health. This sequence joins TRBV6-5 and TRBJ1-3; D is unclear. The CDR3 DNA sequence: TGTGCCAGCAGTTACGGCAGAGGAAACACCATATATTTT. Translated: CASSYGRGNTIYF.